This TCR beta chain was sequenced for a study of CD8 T cells in Susac syndrome. Study-level findings and limits: Clonal CD8+ expansion in Susac was highest in TEMRA cells and active patients.

About this clonotype: Its antigen is still unknown.

After extraction with the RNeasy kit, about 0.45 to 1 ug of the RNA was reverse transcribed using random hexamers. TCRdb reanalysed the immunoSEQ multiplex PCR reads using MiXCR and keeps one entry per CDR3 protein. The profile shows more than 100,000 distinct CDR3 sequences, around 94% of them singletons. Germline V gene lookup returns CDR1 SEHNR and CDR2 FQNEAQ (reference sequence). CDR3 length: 12 residues. V shed 10 bases and J shed 4 bases, with 13 bases lying between them. This sequence originates from a human donor with Susac syndrome. The sequenced sample consisted of CD8+ T cells from PBMCs. This rearrangement joins TRBV7-9 to TRBJ1-2; D is ambiguous. CDR3 loop: CAILPVAYGYTF. CDR3 bases: TGTGCCATATTGCCCGTGGCCTATGGCTACACCTTC.